This T cell receptor beta chain is from a study of CD8+ T cells in alopecia areata. About the study: Tofacitinib administration to treated patients was oral, at 5 to 10 mg twice daily.

Germline lookup yields CDR1 SGHTA and CDR2 FQGNSA. V was clipped by 2 bases and J by 4 bases, with 12 bases between them. The CDR3 runs 15 residues. Turning to this clone: The target antigen is unknown.

Sequencing templates came from extracted RNA that was reverse transcribed into cDNA. Clones were sequenced by immunoSEQ multiplex PCR, and TCRdb holds only the in-frame ones, with some missing. The sample records about 97,000 clones, roughly 41% being singletons. General study findings and limits: When scalp samples are sequenced, resident alphabeta T cells of normal skin are also captured. An increase in clonality over normal scalp was evident in lesional scalp, especially alopecia totalis/universalis.

The genes are TRBV7-2 and TRBJ2-1; unclear D gene. Sequencing was carried out using CD4+ T cells sorted from blood. This clonotype was obtained from a human donor with alopecia areata. The CDR3 loop is CASSLRIQLYNEQFF. The CDR3 DNA follows: TGTGCCAGCAGCTTACGGATTCAACTGTACAATGAGCAGTTCTTC.